The next 11 T cell receptor beta chains were all read from a single sample in a study of T cell repertoires in cytomegalovirus infection. One entry per CDR3 protein results from TCRdb running MiXCR on the reads. Among almost 300,000 distinct CDR3 sequences, around 9.1% were seen once, and the ten largest hold approximately 2.4%. The sequencing input was PBMCs. The receptors come from a human donor in good health (CMV status not recorded). Some clones in this sample may be carry-over from other donors' samples.

This clonotype has only a few counts. This chain joins TRBV5-1 and TRBJ2-5, with D perhaps TRBD1 (6 bases). V was trimmed by 4 bases and J by 1 base, leaving 11 bases between them. The CDR3 spans 14 residues. Germline V gene lookup returns CDR1 SGHRS and CDR2 YFSETQ. CDR3 sequence: CASSLDRIQETQYF. The CDR3 DNA sequence: TGCGCCAGCAGCCTAGACAGGATCCAAGAGACCCAGTACTTC.

This clonotype was picked up a small number of times. J is TRBJ1-5 and V is TRBV9; D uncertain. This CDR3 contains 14 residues. V was pared by 0 bases and J by 2 bases, with 6 bases between. Germline CDR1 SGDLS, CDR2 YYNGEE. CDR3 sequence (DNA): TGTGCCAGCAGCGTAGATAGTGGCAATCAGCCCCAGCATTTT. Translation gives CASSVDSGNQPQHF.

At least ten counts were recorded for this clonotype. The chain is built from TRBV28 and TRBJ2-3; the match to TRBD2 covers 15 bases. V trimming: 3 bases; J trimming: 4 bases; junction bases outside the gene matches: 8. Germline CDR1 reads MDHEN; CDR2 reads SYDVKM. CDR3 length: 18 residues. CDR3 in DNA: TGTGCCAGCAGTTTTGGACTAGCGGGGGGGACAAGCTCAGATACGCAGTATTTT. This gives the protein CASSFGLAGGTSSDTQYF.

This clonotype has a count of ten or more. This chain connects TRBV6-5 to TRBJ1-2; D is perhaps TRBD1 (6 bases). Germline CDR1 and CDR2: MNHEY and SVGAGI. This CDR3 spans 15 amino acids. V was clipped by 6 bases and J by 3 bases, with 17 bases between them. CDR3 loop: CASSRSRGFHYGYTF. In DNA form, the CDR3 reads TGTGCCAGCAGCCGAAGCAGGGGTTTTCACTATGGCTACACCTTC.

This clonotype was picked up many times. The chain uses TRBV13 and TRBJ2-1; 8 nucleotides line up with TRBD2. With V trimmed by 4 bases and J by 2 bases, 7 bases remained unmatched. CDR1 is PRHDT and CDR2 is FYEKMQ in the germline V gene (reference sequence). The CDR3 is made up of 16 amino acids. The CDR3 is CASSSRLARAYNEQFF. The DNA for the CDR3 is TGTGCCAGCAGCTCTAGACTAGCGAGAGCCTACAATGAGCAGTTCTTC.

This sequence joins TRBV12-5 and TRBJ2-1, with D maybe TRBD2 (5 bases). V gave up 1 base and J gave up 5 bases, with 24 bases separating them. Looked up from germline, CDR1 is LGHNT and CDR2 is FRNRAP. CDR3 length: 19 residues. The CDR3 region is CASGLAGITALGPNNEQFF. The CDR3 nucleotides are TGTGCTAGTGGTTTGGCCGGGATTACCGCGCTCGGGCCTAACAATGAGCAGTTCTTC.

This clonotype was counted ten times or more. This chain links TRBV6-2 or TRBV6-3 with TRBJ2-1, with 9 bases identical to TRBD2. Germline trimming cut 2 bases from V and 2 bases from J; bases unmatched to any gene: 10. The V gene's germline CDR1 is MNHEY and CDR2 SVGEGT. This CDR3 is 18 amino acids long. The CDR3 DNA reads TGTGCCAGCAGTTACGACGCGGGGGGGCCTTTTGCCTACAATGAGCAGTTCTTC. Protein sequence: CASSYDAGGPFAYNEQFF.

This clonotype was seen at least ten times. The V and J genes are TRBV6-2 or TRBV6-3 and TRBJ2-7, with D perhaps assigned TRBD1 or TRBD2 (5 bases each). Germline-derived CDR1 and CDR2 are MNHEY and SVGEGT. Trimming removed 8 bases at V and 1 base at J, with 15 bases between. The CDR3 runs 14 residues. The CDR3 is CASLGTPGSYEQYF. CDR3 nucleotide sequence: TGTGCCAGCCTCGGGACCCCAGGGTCCTACGAGCAGTACTTC.

This clonotype was observed many times. The V gene is TRBV20-1, the J gene TRBJ1-5; no clear D gene. Germline CDR1 reads DFQATT; CDR2 reads SNEGSKA (reference sequence). CDR3 length: 14 residues. V was shortened by 1 base and J by 3 bases, with 10 bases between the two germline ends. CDR3 in amino acids: CSARASGHNQPQHF. CDR3 in DNA: TGCAGTGCTAGAGCAAGTGGCCACAATCAGCCCCAGCATTTT.

The chain joins TRBV20-1 to TRBJ1-2; maybe TRBD1 (5 bases). The V gene lost 3 bases and the J gene lost 5 bases, with 10 bases spanning the gap. The CDR3 loop spans 12 amino acids. Germline V gene data show CDR1 as DFQATT and CDR2 as SNEGSKA (reference sequence). CDR3 amino acids: CSASGAEYGYTF. The CDR3 DNA reads as TGCAGTGCTAGTGGGGCAGAGTATGGCTACACCTTC.

This rearrangement joins TRBV18 to TRBJ2-1; D tentatively fits TRBD1 or TRBD2 (5 bases each). Per the germline V gene, CDR1 is KGHSH and CDR2 is LQKENI. There are 16 residues in the CDR3. V was clipped by 8 bases and J by 1 base, with 18 bases between them. CDR3 nucleotides: TGTGCCAGCCAACTTGGGACCGGGGTGTCCTACAATGAGCAGTTCTTC. Its protein is CASQLGTGVSYNEQFF.